Shown below are 30 T cell receptor beta chains from a single sample sequenced in a study of molecular identifiers for immune sequencing clone quantification (dated by TCRdb to the late 2010s). The library was generated by PCR. The sample was run on an Illumina HiSeq 4000. TCRdb itself trimmed the public reads at Q25 with fastp, ran MiXCR and retained productive beta chains. For every CDR3 protein sequence, its rows merge into one entry that carries the most common genes and DNA. For this sample there are 600,000 to 650,000 distinct CDR3 sequences; less than 20% appear just once. The ten largest account for about 0.9% of the sample. The sample consisted of naive CD8+ T cells from blood, with Jurkat cell RNA spiked in. The cell subset or site label, as the study defines it: FACS-sorted CD8+CD4-CCR7+CD45RA+ naive T cells. The receptors here all came from a human donor in good health. Some libraries in this study had Jurkat cell RNA spiked in.

This chain uses TRBV12-3 or TRBV12-4 with TRBJ2-3; 7 bases are a match to TRBD2. The length of the CDR3 is 14 residues. After removal of 5 bases from V and 3 bases from J, the junction contained 5 bases not matched to a gene. CDR3 protein: CASSVGGRTDTQYF. In DNA, the CDR3 is TGTGCCAGCAGTGTCGGGGGGAGGACAGATACGCAGTATTTT.

The chain uses TRBV27 and TRBJ2-1; the match to TRBD1 covers 8 bases. Germline CDR1 is MNHEY and CDR2 is SMNVEV (reference sequence). After removal of 4 bases from V and 10 bases from J, the junction contained 12 bases not matched to a gene. The CDR3 length is 15 residues. CDR3 bases: TGTGCCAGCAGTTACGCCGGGACAGGAAGGATAGAGCAGTTCTTC. Its translation: CASSYAGTGRIEQFF.

V and J are TRBV2 and TRBJ2-7, with 7 bases identical to TRBD1. Trimming removed 0 bases from V and 3 bases from J; junction bases left unmatched: 8. The germline V gene has CDR1 SNHLY and CDR2 FYNNEI. This CDR3 has 16 residues. This CDR3 is CASSEALGQGVYEQYF. CDR3 nucleotides: TGTGCCAGCAGTGAAGCGTTGGGGCAGGGGGTCTACGAGCAGTACTTC. Full variable domain (missing parts from reference TRBV2 and TRBJ2-7): EPEVTQTPSHQVTQMGQEVILRCVPISNHLYFYWYRQILGQKVEFLVSFYNNEISEKSEIFDDQFSVERPDGSNFTLKIRSTKLEDSAMYFCASSEALGQGVYEQYFGPGTRLTVT.

The sample holds many counts of this clonotype. V and J are TRBV4-1 and TRBJ1-2, with 7 positions matching TRBD1. Germline trimming cut 1 base from V and 8 bases from J; bases unmatched to any gene: 7. Per the germline V gene, CDR1 is MGHRA and CDR2 is YSYEKL. The CDR3 runs to 14 residues. CDR3 loop: CASSQGAGGEGYTF. Written as DNA, the CDR3 is TGCGCCAGCAGCCAAGGAGCAGGGGGAGAGGGCTACACCTTC.

Turning to this clonotype: This may be a read error, as it is one base from a much larger clone. The chain links TRBV2 to TRBJ2-1; D is undetermined. The V gene lost 6 bases and the J gene lost 0 bases, with 12 bases spanning the gap. This CDR3 contains 15 residues. Germline CDR1 is SNHLY and CDR2 is FYNNEI. The CDR3 region is CASRKGGSSYNEQFF. DNA of the CDR3: TGTGCCAGCAGGAAGGGCGGTAGCTCCTACAATGAGCAGTTCTTC.

This clonotype came up many times. This rearrangement joins TRBV2 to TRBJ2-1; 14 bases align to TRBD2. The J segment lost 1 base and the V segment lost 4 bases, leaving 12 bases of the junction unmatched. The CDR3 has 20 residues. From germline, CDR1 is SNHLY and CDR2 FYNNEI. CDR3 sequence (DNA): TGTGCCAGCAGTGGGGATACGGGACTAGCGGGGGTACGGTCCTACAATGAGCAGTTCTTC. This encodes CASSGDTGLAGVRSYNEQFF.

This clonotype has more than one count but fewer than ten. Compared with germline, one end of the junction differs, possibly owing to a read error. The V and J genes are TRBV25-1 and TRBJ2-1, with TRBD1 identical over 9 bases. CDR1 MGHDK and CDR2 SYGVNS come from the germline V gene. The CDR3 covers 14 residues. For the CDR3, the DNA is TGTGCCAGCAGTGAATCCGGGACAGGGTTTAGCGGAGTATTC. This encodes CASSESGTGFSGVF. Complete variable domain (other parts from reference TRBV25-1 and TRBJ2-1): EADIYQTPRYLVIGTGKKITLECSQTMGHDKMYWYQQDPGMELHLIHYSYGVNSTEKGDLSSESTVSRIRTEHFPLTLESARPSHTSQYLCASSESGTGFSGVFGPGTRLTVL.

As regards this clonotype: A much bigger clone sits one base away, suggesting this may be a read error. The V gene is TRBV20-1, the J gene TRBJ2-3, with TRBD2 matching over 9 bases. With 2 bases clipped from V and 4 bases from J, the junction kept 16 bases outside the gene matches. Germline V gives CDR1 DFQATT, CDR2 SNEGSKA (reference sequence). The CDR3 runs to 18 residues. CDR3 in DNA: TGCAGTGCTAGATCTACCCTAGCGGGGTTGAATCCGGCAGATACGCAGTATTTT. Its protein is CSARSTLAGLNPADTQYF.

This clonotype was counted ten times or more. V usage is TRBV4-3 and J usage is TRBJ2-7; no reliable D call. The germline V gene has CDR1 LGHNA and CDR2 YSLEER. Trimming removed 0 bases at V and 4 bases at J, with 10 bases between. This CDR3 is built from 14 residues. This CDR3 reads CASSQDATLYEQYF. For the CDR3, the DNA is TGCGCCAGCAGCCAAGATGCCACGTTGTACGAGCAGTACTTC.

The V call is TRBV7-9, the J call TRBJ2-7; TRBD2 is a possible D gene (5 bases). Germline CDR1 SEHNR, CDR2 FQNEAQ (reference sequence). The CDR3 runs to 14 residues. V was pared by 5 bases and J by 9 bases, with 20 bases between. The CDR3 DNA reads as TGTGCCAGCAGCCCCGGGCCCGACCGGGGTGGGCAGTACTTC. It encodes CASSPGPDRGGQYF.

There are a few counts of this clonotype. The V call is TRBV4-1, the J call TRBJ2-7; D not certain. The CDR3 runs to 13 residues. Trimming pared 2 bases from V and 2 bases from J, leaving 7 bases between. Germline loops: CDR1 MGHRA, CDR2 YSYEKL. The CDR3 spells CASSQNGPYEQYF. CDR3 sequence (DNA): TGCGCCAGCAGCCAAAATGGGCCCTACGAGCAGTACTTC.

This clonotype came up a few times. Written as DNA, the CDR3 is TGCAGTGCCCTGGGACTAGCGGGAGTAGTCTACAATGAGCAGTTCTTC. It codes for CSALGLAGVVYNEQFF. The chain joins TRBV20-1 to TRBJ2-1; 14 bases are shared with TRBD2. The CDR3 has 16 residues. V lost 6 bases to trimming and J lost 3 bases; unmatched junction nucleotides: 7. Germline values: CDR1 DFQATT, CDR2 SNEGSKA (reference sequence).

Concerning this clonotype itself: This may arise from a read error, as a much more abundant clone is one base away. The CDR3 loop is CAWGNSWAEAFF. CDR3 coding DNA: TGTGCCTGGGGTAACAGCTGGGCCGAAGCTTTCTTT. The chain couples TRBV30 to TRBJ1-1, with unresolved D. V shed 5 bases and J shed 8 bases, with 15 bases lying between them. This CDR3 has 12 amino acids. Germline-derived CDR1 and CDR2 are GTSNPN and SVGIG (reference sequence).

The sample holds many counts of this clonotype. This rearrangement joins TRBV27 to TRBJ1-5; no clear D gene. Germline CDR1 reads MNHEY; CDR2 reads SMNVEV (reference sequence). V was clipped by 5 bases and J by 3 bases, with 5 bases between them. This CDR3 is 12 amino acids long. The CDR3 region is CASSGFNQPQHF. CDR3 DNA: TGTGCCAGCAGTGGATTCAATCAGCCCCAGCATTTT.

Worth noting for this clonotype: Given a much more abundant clone one base away, this may be a read error. V is TRBV4-1 and J is TRBJ2-5; unclear D gene. This CDR3 region has 15 residues. V dropped 2 bases and J dropped 5 bases, with 15 bases sitting between them. Germline V gene data show CDR1 as MGHRA and CDR2 as YSYEKL. CDR3: CASSQTIPVEETQYF. CDR3 nucleotides: TGCGCCAGCAGCCAAACGATCCCGGTCGAGGAGACCCAGTACTTC.

A few counts support this clonotype. The chain combines TRBV6-2 or TRBV6-3 with TRBJ2-1; the match to TRBD2 covers 10 bases. The CDR3 extends over 17 amino acids. The junction had 13 bases not matched to a gene; V was cut back by 5 bases and J by 6 bases. The germline gives CDR1 MNHEY, CDR2 SVGEGT. Here the CDR3 reads CASSLTRAGGPVNEQFF. The DNA of the CDR3 is TGTGCCAGCAGTCTAACCCGAGCGGGAGGGCCAGTCAATGAGCAGTTCTTC.

A remark on this clonotype: A read error is possible here, since a much larger clone lies one base away. The rearrangement links TRBV5-8 to TRBJ2-7, with D possibly matching TRBD1 (5 bases). The germline CDR1 and CDR2 sequences are SGHTS and YDEGEE. The V end was cut by 7 bases, the J end by 5 bases, with 25 bases between. This CDR3 is built from 16 residues. CDR3 sequence: CASHHPPRQTPNEQYF. CDR3 sequence (DNA): TGTGCCAGCCATCATCCCCCGAGACAGACTCCTAACGAGCAGTACTTC.

This clonotype has ten or more counts. This sequence joins TRBV12-3 or TRBV12-4 and TRBJ2-4; D is unclear. This CDR3 comprises 13 residues. The V gene lost 3 bases and the J gene lost 5 bases, with 8 bases spanning the gap. The CDR3 sequence is CASSLNGENIQYF. As DNA, the CDR3 is TGTGCCAGCAGTTTGAATGGGGAAAACATTCAGTACTTC.

This clonotype was seen a handful of times. V and J are TRBV19 and TRBJ2-2; 9 bases line up with TRBD1. In germline, CDR1 is LNHDA, CDR2 SQIVND (reference sequence). The CDR3 contains 13 residues. The V gene end was trimmed by 7 bases and the J gene end by 6 bases; junction bases not matched to a gene: 3. This CDR3 is CASNGQGPGELFF. The CDR3 DNA sequence: TGTGCCAGTAATGGACAGGGGCCCGGGGAGCTGTTTTTT.

With regard to this clonotype: This may stem from a read error, because a much larger clone lies one nucleotide away. The chain uses TRBV30 and TRBJ2-3; no clear D. The germline gives CDR1 GTSNPN, CDR2 SVGIG (reference sequence). This CDR3 is built from 12 residues. The CDR3 reads CAWGVSSDTQYF. DNA of the CDR3: TGTGCCTGGGGTGTATCTTCAGATACGCAGTATTTT.

This clonotype was seen many times. The V and J genes are TRBV10-3 and TRBJ2-7; D gene uncertain. Germline values: CDR1 ENHRY, CDR2 SYGVKD. The CDR3 is 15 amino acids. The V end was cut by 3 bases, the J end by 3 bases, with 15 bases between. The CDR3 DNA is TGTGCCATCAGTGACCCACCCGGGTTACTCTACGAGCAGTACTTC. Amino acids: CAISDPPGLLYEQYF.

This clonotype was recorded at least ten times. V gene TRBV7-2 combines with J gene TRBJ2-5, with D unresolved. The germline gives CDR1 SGHTA, CDR2 FQGNSA. The CDR3 has 11 amino acids. With 8 bases removed from V and 5 bases from J, the gap between germline ends came to 9 bases. The CDR3 DNA reads TGTGCCAGCGGCATGGAGGAGACCCAGTACTTC. Translated: CASGMEETQYF.

In its sample, this clonotype was seen a few times. The chain carries TRBV19 and TRBJ2-7; no firm D call. The germline gives CDR1 LNHDA, CDR2 SQIVND (reference sequence). V was shortened by 3 bases and J by 0 bases, with 6 bases between the two germline ends. This CDR3 has 13 amino acids. CDR3 nucleotides: TGTGCCAGTAGTATGGTATTCTCCTACGAGCAGTACTTC. Protein: CASSMVFSYEQYF.

This clonotype was seen only a few times. The CDR3 sequence: CASSPDSFGSNTGELFF. The CDR3 DNA sequence: TGTGCCAGCAGTCCGGACAGTTTCGGCTCGAACACCGGGGAGCTGTTTTTT. The chain combines TRBV27 with TRBJ2-2; D possibly corresponds to TRBD1 (6 bases). The CDR3 spans 17 residues. V lost 5 bases and J 0 bases, leaving 16 bases between the germline ends. Germline V gene sequence: CDR1 MNHEY, CDR2 SMNVEV (reference sequence).

The chain joins TRBV2 to TRBJ1-3; D unclear. This CDR3 is built from 16 residues. V dropped 1 base and J dropped 0 bases, with 10 bases sitting between them. Germline-derived CDR1 and CDR2 are SNHLY and FYNNEI. In nucleotides, the CDR3 is TGTGCCAGCAGTGAAGAGCAGAGCCTCTCTGGAAACACCATATATTTT. It yields the protein CASSEEQSLSGNTIYF. The variable domain in full, with the rest retrieved from reference TRBV2 and TRBJ1-3, is EPEVTQTPSHQVTQMGQEVILRCVPISNHLYFYWYRQILGQKVEFLVSFYNNEISEKSEIFDDQFSVERPDGSNFTLKIRSTKLEDSAMYFCASSEEQSLSGNTIYFGEGSWLTVV.

To note about this clonotype: This may be a read error, as it is one base from a much larger clone. This chain joins TRBV20-1 and TRBJ2-7, with D possibly being TRBD1 or TRBD2 (7 bases each). This CDR3 contains 14 residues. Trimming left V 6 bases short and J 3 bases short, with 18 bases between. CDR1 DFQATT and CDR2 SNEGSKA come from the germline V gene (reference sequence). The CDR3 coding sequence is TGCAGTGCCTGCCTCTCCAGGGGGGGCTACGAGCAGTACTTC. It specifies CSACLSRGGYEQYF.

This clonotype was observed at least ten times. The chain couples TRBV4-1 to TRBJ1-5; D is ambiguous. Between the trimmed V and J ends, which lost 4 bases and 0 bases, there was a span of 7 bases. Germline CDR1 is MGHRA and CDR2 is YSYEKL. CDR3 length: 14 amino acids. The CDR3 region has the DNA TGCGCCAGCAGCCCAAGACATAGCAATCAGCCCCAGCATTTT. Its translation: CASSPRHSNQPQHF.

The chain carries TRBV7-9 and TRBJ2-3; no reliable D call. Per germline, CDR1 SEHNR and CDR2 FQNEAQ (reference sequence). V was cut by 6 bases and J by 3 bases, with 10 bases left in between. The CDR3 spans 13 residues. CDR3 sequence: CASREHLTDTQYF. The CDR3 coding sequence is TGTGCCAGCAGAGAGCATCTTACAGATACGCAGTATTTT.

This clonotype has a handful of counts. The rearrangement uses TRBV6-2 or TRBV6-3 and TRBJ2-1, with 8 bases that match TRBD1. This CDR3 has 16 amino acids. V trimming: 6 bases; J trimming: 8 bases; junction bases outside the gene matches: 15. Germline-derived CDR1 and CDR2 are MNHEY and SVGEGT. CDR3 DNA sequence: TGTGCCAGCAGACCAGGTCGGGCGACAGGGGTGGATGAGCAGTTCTTC. The encoded protein is CASRPGRATGVDEQFF.

The chain couples TRBV27 to TRBJ1-4, with D tentatively TRBD1 (5 bases). CDR1 is MNHEY, CDR2 SMNVEV, per germline (reference sequence). The CDR3 covers 14 residues. Trimming took off 2 bases at V and 10 bases at J, with 14 bases between the two ends. The CDR3 protein is CASSLMIRGGKLFF. The CDR3, as DNA: TGTGCCAGCAGTTTAATGATTAGGGGAGGAAAACTGTTTTTT.